The 29 T cell receptor beta chains below come from one sample, sequenced in a study of radiotherapy plus CTLA-4 blockade in lung cancer. Assay used: immunoSEQ multiplex PCR; TCRdb lists only in-frame clones, some missing. The sample has about 97,000 clones, 65% to 75% seen once; the top ten hold around 2.8%. The material sequenced was peripheral blood, taken from a patient treated with radiotherapy plus ipilimumab. The source of these receptors is a human donor with non-small cell lung cancer who had a partial response to radiotherapy plus ipilimumab. Some clones in this sample may be carry-over from other donors' samples.

J is TRBJ1-1 and V is TRBV9, with a possible D match to TRBD1 (5 bases). The germline gives CDR1 SGDLS, CDR2 YYNGEE. The CDR3 is 14 residues long. V was clipped by 1 base and J by 2 bases, with 9 bases between them. CDR3 sequence (DNA): TGTGCCAGCAGCGTATACGGGGGAAACACTGAAGCTTTCTTT. This codes for CASSVYGGNTEAFF. The whole variable domain, filled in from reference TRBV9 and TRBJ1-1, reads DSGVTQTPKHLITATGQRVTLRCSPRSGDLSVYWYQQSLDQGLQFLIQYYNGEERAKGNILERFSAQQFPDLHSELNLSSLELGDSALYFCASSVYGGNTEAFFGQGTRLTVV.

The V call is TRBV27, the J call TRBJ1-1, with D perhaps TRBD1 (6 bases). This CDR3 has 14 residues. Germline V gives CDR1 MNHEY, CDR2 SMNVEV (reference sequence). V was clipped by 6 bases and J by 0 bases, with 11 bases between them. CDR3 residues: CASSRDNMNTEAFF. CDR3 DNA sequence: TGTGCCAGCAGCCGGGACAACATGAACACTGAAGCTTTCTTT.

This chain joins TRBV19 and TRBJ2-7; 7 bases are shared with TRBD1. The CDR3 has 15 residues. CDR1 and CDR2 from the germline V gene are LNHDA and SQIVND (reference sequence). J lost 0 bases, V lost 6 bases, and 8 bases had no gene match. The CDR3: CASSGTATNSYEQYF. In DNA form, the CDR3 reads TGTGCCAGTAGCGGGACAGCCACCAACTCCTACGAGCAGTACTTC. The full variable domain, rest sourced from reference TRBV19 and TRBJ2-7, is DGGITQSPKYLFRKEGQNVTLSCEQNLNHDAMYWYRQDPGQGLRLIYYSQIVNDFQKGDIAEGYSVSREKKESFPLTVTSAQKNPTAFYLCASSGTATNSYEQYFGPGTRLTVT.

The gene calls are TRBV4-3 and TRBJ2-5; 13 bases fit TRBD2. V lost 2 bases to trimming and J lost 6 bases; unmatched junction nucleotides: 9. The V gene's germline CDR1 is LGHNA and CDR2 YSLEER. The CDR3 loop spans 17 amino acids. CDR3 sequence: CASSQHATSGGVKTQYF. For the CDR3, the DNA is TGCGCCAGCAGCCAACACGCAACTAGCGGGGGGGTAAAGACCCAGTACTTC.

There are a few counts of this clone. This chain joins TRBV19 and TRBJ2-3; 9 bases are a match to TRBD1. CDR3 length: 15 amino acids. J was trimmed by 3 bases and V by 5 bases; bases with no gene match: 6. The V gene's germline CDR1 is LNHDA and CDR2 SQIVND (reference sequence). CDR3 residues: CASSPRQGGTDTQYF. The CDR3 coding sequence is TGTGCCAGTAGTCCCCGACAGGGGGGGACAGATACGCAGTATTTT.

The chain recombines TRBV19 with TRBJ1-1; D ambiguous. Trimming took 6 bases from V and 2 from J, leaving 10 bases between them. Germline V gene lookup returns CDR1 LNHDA and CDR2 SQIVND (reference sequence). CDR3 length: 13 amino acids. The CDR3 reads CASRGEENTEAFF. Here the CDR3 DNA reads TGTGCCAGTAGAGGAGAGGAAAACACTGAAGCTTTCTTT.

The rearrangement joins TRBV9 to TRBJ2-1, with TRBD2 as a possible D gene (7 bases). The germline CDR1 and CDR2 sequences are SGDLS and YYNGEE. The CDR3 is 16 residues long. The V end lost 0 bases, the J end lost 9 bases, and 19 bases lay between the germline ends. CDR3 sequence reads: CASSVDLWGGGSEQFF. In nucleotides, the CDR3 is TGTGCCAGCAGCGTAGATTTATGGGGGGGCGGGAGTGAGCAGTTCTTC. The complete variable domain, with remaining parts taken from reference TRBV9 and TRBJ2-1, reads DSGVTQTPKHLITATGQRVTLRCSPRSGDLSVYWYQQSLDQGLQFLIQYYNGEERAKGNILERFSAQQFPDLHSELNLSSLELGDSALYFCASSVDLWGGGSEQFFGPGTRLTVL.

The CDR3 nucleotides read TGCGCCAGCAGCTTTTTCAGCCCTAGCTCCTACGAGCAGTACTTC. Translation: CASSFFSPSSYEQYF. V is TRBV5-1 and J is TRBJ2-7; D call uncertain. CDR1 is SGHRS and CDR2 is YFSETQ in the germline V gene. V lost 2 bases and J 0 bases, leaving 12 bases between the germline ends. CDR3 length: 15 amino acids.

The chain links TRBV15 to TRBJ2-1; tentative D call: TRBD2 (6 bases). In germline, CDR1 is LNHNV, CDR2 YYDKDF (reference sequence). The CDR3 spans 15 residues. V gave up 3 bases and J gave up 2 bases, with 11 bases separating them. The CDR3 coding sequence is TGTGCCACCAGCAGGGCAGGGACTCCCTACAATGAGCAGTTCTTC. The encoded protein is CATSRAGTPYNEQFF. Filled out from reference TRBV15 and TRBJ2-1, the complete variable domain reads DAMVIQNPRYQVTQFGKPVTLSCSQTLNHNVMYWYQQKSSQAPKLLFHYYDKDFNNEADTPDNFQSRRPNTSFCFLDIRSPGLGDTAMYLCATSRAGTPYNEQFFGPGTRLTVL.

The gene calls are TRBV7-2 and TRBJ1-1, with 11 bases identical to TRBD1. This CDR3 spans 14 amino acids. Germline CDR1 and CDR2: SGHTA and FQGNSA. J was trimmed by 14 bases and V by 4 bases; bases with no gene match: 12. As DNA, the CDR3 is TGTGCCAGCAGCTCCCGTGGACAGGGGGCAAGATACTTCTTT. It specifies CASSSRGQGARYFF. Together with reference TRBV7-2 and TRBJ1-1, the CDR3 gives the full variable domain: GAGVSQSPSNKVTEKGKDVELRCDPISGHTALYWYRQSLGQGLEFLIYFQGNSAPDKSGLPSDRFSAERTGGSVSTLTIQRTQQEDSAVYLCASSSRGQGARYFFGQGTRLTVV.

In this sample, this clone turned up once. This rearrangement joins TRBV6-1 to TRBJ2-7; the D gene is possibly TRBD1 (5 bases). V lost 8 bases and J lost 2, with 19 bases in between. This CDR3 has 15 amino acids. Germline V gene data show CDR1 as MNHNS and CDR2 as SASEGT. The CDR3 loop is CASSRWTRAAYEQYF. In DNA, the CDR3 is TGTGCCAGCTCACGGTGGACAAGGGCGGCCTACGAGCAGTACTTC.

The chain joins TRBV28 to TRBJ1-6; 8 bases align to TRBD1. V dropped 1 base and J dropped 9; count of bases not matched to a gene: 17. Per germline, CDR1 MDHEN and CDR2 SYDVKM. The CDR3 covers 19 residues. CDR3 amino acids: CASSLLRGYLTGVLSPLHF. In DNA form, the CDR3 reads TGTGCCAGCAGTTTATTGCGGGGTTACTTGACAGGGGTTCTTTCACCCCTCCACTTT. Filled out from reference TRBV28 and TRBJ1-6, the complete variable domain reads DVKVTQSSRYLVKRTGEKVFLECVQDMDHENMFWYRQDPGLGLRLIYFSYDVKMKEKGDIPEGYSVSREKKERFSLILESASTNQTSMYLCASSLLRGYLTGVLSPLHFGNGTRLTVT.

This clone has only a few counts. The V and J genes are TRBV5-1 and TRBJ2-4; 7 bases align to TRBD2. Trimming removed 4 bases from V and 9 bases from J; junction bases left unmatched: 7. Germline lookup yields CDR1 SGHRS and CDR2 YFSETQ. The CDR3 loop spans 13 amino acids. The CDR3 is CASSAGTNGIQYF. CDR3 in DNA: TGCGCCAGCAGCGCCGGGACTAATGGCATTCAGTACTTC.

The table lists this clone with a count of one. CDR3 DNA: TGTGCCACCAGCAGAGGCGGGGGGGCAGAGACCCAGTACTTC. It codes for CATSRGGGAETQYF. The V gene is TRBV15, the J gene TRBJ2-5; 9 bases align to TRBD2. After removal of 1 base from V and 4 bases from J, the junction contained 1 base not matched to a gene. The germline V gene has CDR1 LNHNV and CDR2 YYDKDF (reference sequence). CDR3 length equals 14 residues.

This chain joins TRBV7-9 and TRBJ1-2, with TRBD1 matching over 7 bases. J gave up 6 bases and V 4 bases, and 5 bases lay outside the gene matches. This CDR3 spans 13 amino acids. Germline-derived CDR1 and CDR2 are SEHNR and FQNEAQ (reference sequence). CDR3 residues: CASSYAGTDGYTF. In nucleotides, the CDR3 is TGTGCCAGCAGCTACGCTGGGACAGATGGCTACACCTTC.

CDR3 DNA sequence: TGTGCCAGCAGCTTGGCGGGGGGTGAGACCCAGTACTTC. Translation gives CASSLAGGETQYF. The chain combines TRBV5-4 with TRBJ2-5; 7 bases are a match to TRBD2. J was trimmed by 5 bases and V by 0 bases; bases with no gene match: 1. This CDR3 region has 13 residues. From germline, CDR1 is SGHNT and CDR2 YYREEE (reference sequence).

The genes are TRBV9 and TRBJ2-3, with 10 bases that match TRBD2. The CDR3 loop spans 16 amino acids. Trimming removed 3 bases from V and 0 bases from J; junction bases left unmatched: 4. Germline V gene lookup returns CDR1 SGDLS and CDR2 YYNGEE. The CDR3 region is CASSASGRVSTDTQYF. Here the CDR3 DNA reads TGTGCCAGCAGCGCTAGCGGGAGAGTAAGCACAGATACGCAGTATTTT.

This rearrangement joins TRBV6-5 to TRBJ1-6; a possible D gene is TRBD1 (6 bases). The germline V gene has CDR1 MNHEY and CDR2 SVGAGI. The CDR3 runs to 16 residues. V lost 4 bases and J lost 7, with 17 bases in between. The CDR3 DNA reads as TGTGCCAGCAGTTTAACGACAGGATATGGGAATTCACCCCTCCACTTT. Translated: CASSLTTGYGNSPLHF.

CDR3 amino acids: CATSRARGFAGELFF. CDR3 nucleotides: TGTGCCACCAGCAGAGCGAGAGGGTTTGCCGGGGAGCTGTTTTTT. V is TRBV15 and J is TRBJ2-2, with a weak D call TRBD2 (5 bases). This CDR3 is 15 amino acids long. Trimming took 1 base from V and 6 from J, leaving 12 bases between them. CDR1 is LNHNV, CDR2 YYDKDF, per germline (reference sequence).

This chain links TRBV11-2 with TRBJ2-2; possibly TRBD1 for D (6 bases). The V end lost 5 bases, the J end lost 1 base, and 11 bases lay between the germline ends. The CDR3 has 15 residues. Per germline, CDR1 SGHAT and CDR2 FQNNGV. CDR3 sequence reads: CASSLGTLNTGELFF. CDR3 nucleotide sequence: TGTGCCAGCAGCCTAGGGACACTGAACACCGGGGAGCTGTTTTTT.

This clone was recorded a few times. The chain uses TRBV2 and TRBJ2-3; tentative D call: TRBD2 (6 bases). The V end was cut by 3 bases, the J end by 2 bases, with 12 bases between. CDR3 length: 15 amino acids. The V gene's germline CDR1 is SNHLY and CDR2 FYNNEI. CDR3 sequence: CASSDERVITDTQYF. CDR3 coding DNA: TGTGCCAGCAGTGATGAGCGGGTCATCACAGATACGCAGTATTTT.

V gene TRBV10-3 combines with J gene TRBJ1-2; D gene ambiguous. Germline V gene data show CDR1 as ENHRY and CDR2 as SYGVKD. This CDR3 spans 13 amino acids. Trimming stripped 0 bases from V and 7 bases from J, with 9 bases between. The CDR3 DNA sequence: TGTGCCATCAGTGAGTCAGGGAGTGGTGGCTACACCTTC. It yields the protein CAISESGSGGYTF.

J is TRBJ1-1 and V is TRBV11-3; D call uncertain. The CDR3 spans 12 residues. Trimming took off 1 base at V and 8 bases at J, with 8 bases between the two ends. Germline values: CDR1 SGHNT, CDR2 YENEEA. In DNA form, the CDR3 reads TGTGCCAGCAGCTTAGCTACGGTCGAAGCTTTCTTT. Translated, it gives CASSLATVEAFF.

This rearrangement joins TRBV7-3 to TRBJ1-1, with D maybe TRBD1 (5 bases). The CDR3 extends over 15 amino acids. Germline loops: CDR1 SGHTA, CDR2 FQGTGA. The V end was cut by 2 bases, the J end by 5 bases, with 15 bases between. CDR3 region: CASSLSPGQRTEAFF. In DNA, the CDR3 is TGTGCCAGCAGCTTATCACCAGGGCAGAGGACTGAAGCTTTCTTT.

This rearrangement joins TRBV28 to TRBJ2-5, with TRBD1 identical over 10 bases. This CDR3 spans 17 amino acids. V trimming: 4 bases; J trimming: 0 bases; junction bases outside the gene matches: 8. Germline CDR1 MDHEN, CDR2 SYDVKM. The CDR3 DNA reads as TGTGCCAGCAGTTACCGGGACAGGGGCCGGAACCAAGAGACCCAGTACTTC. It specifies CASSYRDRGRNQETQYF. The whole variable domain, filled in from reference TRBV28 and TRBJ2-5, reads DVKVTQSSRYLVKRTGEKVFLECVQDMDHENMFWYRQDPGLGLRLIYFSYDVKMKEKGDIPEGYSVSREKKERFSLILESASTNQTSMYLCASSYRDRGRNQETQYFGPGTRLLVL.

This chain connects TRBV5-1 to TRBJ2-5, with D possibly matching TRBD1 (6 bases). Per the germline V gene, CDR1 is SGHRS and CDR2 is YFSETQ. The CDR3 runs to 15 residues. V lost 2 bases and J 2 bases, leaving 13 bases between the germline ends. DNA of the CDR3: TGCGCCAGCAGCTTAGAAGTCGGACAGCAAGAGACCCAGTACTTC. Amino acids: CASSLEVGQQETQYF.

The chain uses TRBV30 and TRBJ1-2; 9 bases are shared with TRBD1. After removal of 5 bases from V and 8 bases from J, the junction contained 9 bases not matched to a gene. The length of the CDR3 is 13 residues. Germline CDR1 and CDR2: GTSNPN and SVGIG (reference sequence). CDR3 in amino acids: CAWHRTGAGGYTF. The CDR3 nucleotides read TGTGCCTGGCATAGGACAGGGGCTGGCGGCTACACCTTC.

V is TRBV4-2 and J is TRBJ2-2; perhaps TRBD1 as D (5 bases). In germline, CDR1 is LGHNA, CDR2 YNFKEQ. The CDR3 is 15 residues long. V was pared by 3 bases and J by 1 base, with 9 bases between. In nucleotides, the CDR3 is TGTGCCAGCAGCCAGGAGACAGAGAACACCGGGGAGCTGTTTTTT. This codes for CASSQETENTGELFF.

The rearrangement links TRBV19 to TRBJ2-7; 9 bases are a match to TRBD2. V lost 7 bases, J lost 2 bases, and 3 bases stayed unmatched. Looked up from germline, CDR1 is LNHDA and CDR2 is SQIVND (reference sequence). The length of the CDR3 is 13 residues. CDR3 DNA sequence: TGTGCCAGTAATCTAGCGGGGACCTACGAGCAGTACTTC. Its protein product is CASNLAGTYEQYF. The complete variable domain, with remaining parts taken from reference TRBV19 and TRBJ2-7, reads DGGITQSPKYLFRKEGQNVTLSCEQNLNHDAMYWYRQDPGQGLRLIYYSQIVNDFQKGDIAEGYSVSREKKESFPLTVTSAQKNPTAFYLCASNLAGTYEQYFGPGTRLTVT.